This record concerns one TCR beta chain sequence. Its antigen is currently not known. No quality values exist for individual bases; no much larger clone is one base distant. The sample originates from a study of T cell repertoires in cytomegalovirus infection (dated by TCRdb to the late 2010s). Turning to the overall study: The peptide stimulations were aimed at well-studied HLA-B-restricted epitopes as well as recently identified HLA-C-restricted CMV epitopes, whose presentation resists viral immunomodulation. Because public TCR beta signatures pointed to carriage of CMV infection together with the matching HLA type, the HLA type of each donor mattered for the analysis.

The sample's treatment or condition label, in plain terms: in vitro stimulation with specific CMV peptide epitopes to enrich CMV-specific T cells. The study at large found these results: Cumulative frequency of public TCR beta family members discriminated carriers of CMV infection plus the relevant HLA type in this cohort and an independent approximately 400-donor cohort. The ex vivo response was dominated by HLA-C-restricted CMV-specific TCR beta clonotypes, which also provided the single most frequent clonotype in two of eight donors.

TCRdb lists the instrument as Illumina HiSeq 1500. TCRdb cleaned the public reads at Q25 with fastp, built clones with MiXCR and kept in-frame beta chains. Rows are combined by CDR3 protein, so each entry shows the most common genes and DNA. For this sample there are some 900,000 distinct CDR3 sequences; approximately 29% appear just once. 9.5% to 15% of the sample belongs to the ten largest clones. The CDR3 runs 17 residues from the cysteine to the phenylalanine. The entry retains the CDR3 DNA only, 51 bases that are in frame from base 1. In the germline V gene (reference sequence), CDR1 corresponds to SEHNR and CDR2 to FQNEAQ. Ends trimmed: V by 4 bases, J by 0 bases; bases unmatched to a gene: 4.

The specimen comprised cultured CD8+ T cells from PBMCs, sampled from culture after CMV antigen stimulation. The TCR comes from a human donor in good health (CMV status not recorded). Some clones in this sample may be carry-over from other donors' samples. The chain was built from TRBV7-9 and TRBJ2-6; TRBD1 matches 9 bases in the middle. The base sequence is TGTGCCAGCAGCTCCGGGACAGGGTACTCTGGGGCCAACGTCCTGACTTTC. It encodes CASSSGTGYSGANVLTF.